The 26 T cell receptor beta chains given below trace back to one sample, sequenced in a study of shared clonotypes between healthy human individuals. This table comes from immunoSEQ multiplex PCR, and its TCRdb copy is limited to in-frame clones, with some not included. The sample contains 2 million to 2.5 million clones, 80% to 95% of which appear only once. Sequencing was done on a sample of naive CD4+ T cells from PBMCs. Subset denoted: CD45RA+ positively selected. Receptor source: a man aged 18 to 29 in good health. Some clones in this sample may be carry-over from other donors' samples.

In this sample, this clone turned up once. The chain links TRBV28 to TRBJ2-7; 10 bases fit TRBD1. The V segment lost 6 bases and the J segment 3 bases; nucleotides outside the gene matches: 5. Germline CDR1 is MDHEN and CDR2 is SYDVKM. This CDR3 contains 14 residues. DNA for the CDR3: TGTGCCAGCAGCGCCGGGACAGGGGACTACGAGCAGTACTTC. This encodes CASSAGTGDYEQYF.

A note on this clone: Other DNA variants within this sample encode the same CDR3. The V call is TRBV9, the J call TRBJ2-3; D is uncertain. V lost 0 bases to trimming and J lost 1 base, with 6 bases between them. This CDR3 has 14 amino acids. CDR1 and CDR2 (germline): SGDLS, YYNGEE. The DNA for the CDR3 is TGTGCCAGCAGCGTAGAGGGCGGCACAGATACGCAGTATTTT. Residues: CASSVEGGTDTQYF.

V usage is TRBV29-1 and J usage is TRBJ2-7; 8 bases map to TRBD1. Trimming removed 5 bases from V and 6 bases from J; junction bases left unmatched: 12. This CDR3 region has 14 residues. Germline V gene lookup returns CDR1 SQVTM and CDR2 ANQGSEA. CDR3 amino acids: CSVRTGLLSGEQYF. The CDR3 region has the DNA TGCAGCGTTCGGACAGGGTTACTTTCCGGCGAGCAGTACTTC.

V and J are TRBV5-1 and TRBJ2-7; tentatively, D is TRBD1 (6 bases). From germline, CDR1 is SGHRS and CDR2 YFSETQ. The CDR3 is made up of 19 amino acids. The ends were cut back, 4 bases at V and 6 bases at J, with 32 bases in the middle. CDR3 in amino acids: CASSPRGGAPGQIIGEQYF. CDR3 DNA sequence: TGCGCCAGCAGCCCGAGGGGTGGGGCGCCGGGACAAATAATCGGCGAGCAGTACTTC.

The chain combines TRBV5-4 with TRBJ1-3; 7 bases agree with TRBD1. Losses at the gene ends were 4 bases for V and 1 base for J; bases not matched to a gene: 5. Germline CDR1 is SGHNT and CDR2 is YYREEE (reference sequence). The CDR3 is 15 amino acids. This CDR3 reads CASSPRGLSGNTIYF. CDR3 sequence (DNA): TGTGCCAGCAGCCCCAGGGGGTTATCTGGAAACACCATATATTTT. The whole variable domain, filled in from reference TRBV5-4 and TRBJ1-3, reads ETGVTQSPTHLIKTRGQQVTLRCSSQSGHNTVSWYQQALGQGPQFIFQYYREEENGRGNFPPRFSGLQFPNYSSELNVNALELDDSALYLCASSPRGLSGNTIYFGEGSWLTVV.

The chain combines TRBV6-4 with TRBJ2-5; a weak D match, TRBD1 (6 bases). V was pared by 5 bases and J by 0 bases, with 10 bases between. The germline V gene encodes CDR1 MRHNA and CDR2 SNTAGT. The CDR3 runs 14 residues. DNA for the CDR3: TGTGCCAGCAGTAATACAGGGTACCAAGAGACCCAGTACTTC. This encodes CASSNTGYQETQYF.

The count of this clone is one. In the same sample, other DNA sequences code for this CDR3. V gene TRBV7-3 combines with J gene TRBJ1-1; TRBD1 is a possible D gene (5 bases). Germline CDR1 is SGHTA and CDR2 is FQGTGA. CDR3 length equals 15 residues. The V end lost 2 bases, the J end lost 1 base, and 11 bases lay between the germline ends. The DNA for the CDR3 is TGTGCCAGCAGCTTATCCGGGACGGGGAACACTGAAGCTTTCTTT. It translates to CASSLSGTGNTEAFF. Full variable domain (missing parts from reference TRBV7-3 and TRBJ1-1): GAGVSQTPSNKVTEKGKYVELRCDPISGHTALYWYRQSLGQGPEFLIYFQGTGAADDSGLPNDRFFAVRPEGSVSTLKIQRTERGDSAVYLCASSLSGTGNTEAFFGQGTRLTVV.

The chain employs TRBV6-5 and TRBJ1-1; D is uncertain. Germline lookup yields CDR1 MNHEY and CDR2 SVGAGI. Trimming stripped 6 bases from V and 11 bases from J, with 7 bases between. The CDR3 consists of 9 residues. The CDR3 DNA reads TGTGCCAGCAGCCCAGAGGCTTTCTTT. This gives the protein CASSPEAFF.

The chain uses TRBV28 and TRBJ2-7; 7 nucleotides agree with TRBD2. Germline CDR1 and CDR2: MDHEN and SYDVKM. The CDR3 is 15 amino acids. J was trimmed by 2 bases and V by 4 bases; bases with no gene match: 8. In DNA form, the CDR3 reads TGTGCCAGCAGTTGGCAGGCGGGAGAAACCTACGAGCAGTACTTC. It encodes CASSWQAGETYEQYF. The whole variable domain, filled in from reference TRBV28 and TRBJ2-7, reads DVKVTQSSRYLVKRTGEKVFLECVQDMDHENMFWYRQDPGLGLRLIYFSYDVKMKEKGDIPEGYSVSREKKERFSLILESASTNQTSMYLCASSWQAGETYEQYFGPGTRLTVT.

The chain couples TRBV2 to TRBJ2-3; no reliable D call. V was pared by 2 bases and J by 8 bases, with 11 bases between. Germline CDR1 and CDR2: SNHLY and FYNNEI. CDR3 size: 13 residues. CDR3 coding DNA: TGTGCCAGCAGTGAAATGGTTCTGGGTACGCAGTATTTT. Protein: CASSEMVLGTQYF. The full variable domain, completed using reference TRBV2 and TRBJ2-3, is EPEVTQTPSHQVTQMGQEVILRCVPISNHLYFYWYRQILGQKVEFLVSFYNNEISEKSEIFDDQFSVERPDGSNFTLKIRSTKLEDSAMYFCASSEMVLGTQYFGPGTRLTVL.

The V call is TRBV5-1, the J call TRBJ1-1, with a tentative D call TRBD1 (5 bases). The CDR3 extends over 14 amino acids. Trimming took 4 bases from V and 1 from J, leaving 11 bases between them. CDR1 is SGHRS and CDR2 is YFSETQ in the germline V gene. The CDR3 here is CASSRGASNTEAFF. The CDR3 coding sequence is TGCGCCAGCAGCCGAGGGGCCTCGAACACTGAAGCTTTCTTT. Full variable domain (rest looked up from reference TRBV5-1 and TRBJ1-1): KAGVTQTPRYLIKTRGQQVTLSCSPISGHRSVSWYQQTPGQGLQFLFEYFSETQRNKGNFPGRFSGRQFSNSRSEMNVSTLELGDSALYLCASSRGASNTEAFFGQGTRLTVV.

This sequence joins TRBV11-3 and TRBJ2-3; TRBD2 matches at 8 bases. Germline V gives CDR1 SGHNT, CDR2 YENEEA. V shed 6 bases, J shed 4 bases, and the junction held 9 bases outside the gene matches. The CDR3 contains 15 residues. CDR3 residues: CASSPGLAESDTQYF. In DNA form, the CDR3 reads TGTGCCAGCAGTCCAGGACTAGCTGAGTCAGATACGCAGTATTTT.

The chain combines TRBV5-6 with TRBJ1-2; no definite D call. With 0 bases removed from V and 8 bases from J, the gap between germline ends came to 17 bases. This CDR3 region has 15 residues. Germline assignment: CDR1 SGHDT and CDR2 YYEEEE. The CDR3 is CASSLVAGTSRGYTF. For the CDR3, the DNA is TGTGCCAGCAGCTTGGTGGCAGGAACTTCCCGGGGCTACACCTTC. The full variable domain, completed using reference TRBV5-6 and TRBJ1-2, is DAGVTQSPTHLIKTRGQQVTLRCSPKSGHDTVSWYQQALGQGPQFIFQYYEEEERQRGNFPDRFSGHQFPNYSSELNVNALLLGDSALYLCASSLVAGTSRGYTFGSGTRLTVV.

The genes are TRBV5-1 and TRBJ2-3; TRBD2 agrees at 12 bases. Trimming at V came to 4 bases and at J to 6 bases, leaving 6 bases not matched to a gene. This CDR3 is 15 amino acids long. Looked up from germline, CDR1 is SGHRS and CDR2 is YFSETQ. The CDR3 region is CASSLRLAGADTQYF. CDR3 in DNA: TGCGCCAGCAGCCTTAGACTAGCGGGAGCGGATACGCAGTATTTT.

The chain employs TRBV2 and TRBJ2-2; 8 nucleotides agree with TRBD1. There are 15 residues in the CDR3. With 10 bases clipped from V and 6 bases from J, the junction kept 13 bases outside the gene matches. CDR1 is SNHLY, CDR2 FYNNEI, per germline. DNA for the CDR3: TGTGCCACCAAGCCGGGACAGGCCCCCTCCGGGGAGCTGTTTTTT. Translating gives CATKPGQAPSGELFF.

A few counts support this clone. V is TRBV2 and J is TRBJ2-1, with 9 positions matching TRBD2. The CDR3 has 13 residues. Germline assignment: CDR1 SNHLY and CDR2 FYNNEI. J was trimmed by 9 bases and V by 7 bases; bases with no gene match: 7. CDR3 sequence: CASIREREAEQFF. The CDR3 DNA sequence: TGTGCCAGCATCCGTGAGCGGGAGGCTGAGCAGTTCTTC.

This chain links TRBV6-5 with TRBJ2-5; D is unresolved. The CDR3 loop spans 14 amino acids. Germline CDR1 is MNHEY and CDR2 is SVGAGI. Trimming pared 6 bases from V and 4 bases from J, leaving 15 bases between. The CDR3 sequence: CASRESLAVETQYF. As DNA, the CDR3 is TGTGCCAGCAGAGAGTCACTGGCGGTAGAGACCCAGTACTTC.

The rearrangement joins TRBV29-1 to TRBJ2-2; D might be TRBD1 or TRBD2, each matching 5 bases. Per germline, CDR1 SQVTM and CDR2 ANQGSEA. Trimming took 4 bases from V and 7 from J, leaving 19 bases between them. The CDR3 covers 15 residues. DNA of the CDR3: TGCAGCGTTGTTACCCCGCAACGGGGCGACGGGGAGCTGTTTTTT. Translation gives CSVVTPQRGDGELFF.

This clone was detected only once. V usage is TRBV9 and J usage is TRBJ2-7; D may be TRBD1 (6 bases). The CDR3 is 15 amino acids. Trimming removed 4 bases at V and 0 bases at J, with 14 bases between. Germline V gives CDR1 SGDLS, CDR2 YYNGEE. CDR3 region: CASSPGGQSSYEQYF. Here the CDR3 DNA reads TGTGCCAGCAGCCCCGGAGGACAGAGCTCCTACGAGCAGTACTTC.

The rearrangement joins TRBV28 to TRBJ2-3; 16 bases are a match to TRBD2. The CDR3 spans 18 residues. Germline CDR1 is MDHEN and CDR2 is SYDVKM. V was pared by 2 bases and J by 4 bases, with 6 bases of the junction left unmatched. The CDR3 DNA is TGTGCCAGCAGTTTAGCGGGACTAGCGGGAGGGCCCCCAGATACGCAGTATTTT. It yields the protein CASSLAGLAGGPPDTQYF.

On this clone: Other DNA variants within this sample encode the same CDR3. The chain's CDR3 is CSVDRNTEAFF. As DNA, the CDR3 is TGCAGCGTTGATCGGAACACTGAAGCTTTCTTT. The chain links TRBV29-1 to TRBJ1-1, with no clear D. This CDR3 has 11 residues. Deletions cut 3 bases from V and 1 base from J, with 3 bases between. Per the germline V gene, CDR1 is SQVTM and CDR2 is ANQGSEA.

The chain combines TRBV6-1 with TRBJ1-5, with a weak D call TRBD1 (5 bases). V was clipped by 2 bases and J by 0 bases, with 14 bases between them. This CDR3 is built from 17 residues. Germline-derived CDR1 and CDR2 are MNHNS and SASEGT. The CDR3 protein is CASSESRGGVSNQPQHF. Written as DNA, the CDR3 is TGTGCCAGCAGTGAATCTCGTGGGGGAGTTAGCAATCAGCCCCAGCATTTT.

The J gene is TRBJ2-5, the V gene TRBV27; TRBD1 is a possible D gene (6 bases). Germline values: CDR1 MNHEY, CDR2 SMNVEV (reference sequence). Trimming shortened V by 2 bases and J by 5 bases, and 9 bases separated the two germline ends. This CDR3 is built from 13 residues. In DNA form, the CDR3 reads TGTGCCAGCAGTTTAGGGACAAAGGAGACCCAGTACTTC. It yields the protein CASSLGTKETQYF.

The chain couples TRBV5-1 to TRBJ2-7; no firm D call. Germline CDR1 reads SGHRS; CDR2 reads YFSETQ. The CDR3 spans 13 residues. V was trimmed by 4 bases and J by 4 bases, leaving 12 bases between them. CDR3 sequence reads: CASSMTLGYEQYF. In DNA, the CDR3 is TGCGCCAGCAGCATGACCTTGGGGTACGAGCAGTACTTC.

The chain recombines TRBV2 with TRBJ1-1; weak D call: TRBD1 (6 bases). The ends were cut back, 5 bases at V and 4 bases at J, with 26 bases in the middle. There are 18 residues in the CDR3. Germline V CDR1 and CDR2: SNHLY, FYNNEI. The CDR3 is CASSTSGPQVKGGTEAFF. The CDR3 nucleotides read TGTGCCAGCAGTACCTCCGGCCCCCAGGTAAAAGGGGGCACTGAAGCTTTCTTT.

CDR3 sequence (DNA): TGTGCCAGCAGCGTAAGGGGTTGGACCGGGGAGCTGTTTTTT. It specifies CASSVRGWTGELFF. This chain connects TRBV28 to TRBJ2-2; TRBD1 might be the D (5 bases). The ends were cut back, 6 bases at V and 5 bases at J, with 13 bases in the middle. The CDR3 has 14 residues. Germline V gene data show CDR1 as MDHEN and CDR2 as SYDVKM.